These 15 T cell receptor beta chains share one sample of origin, sequenced in a study of graft-versus-host responses after intestinal transplantation. Clones were read by immunoSEQ multiplex PCR, and TCRdb kept only the in-frame ones, dropping some. The sample lists about 120,000 clones, about 93% occurring once. No antigen has been assigned to these receptors. Source: unstimulated CD4+ T cells sorted from spleen or lymph node cells, taken before intestinal transplant. The receptors were gathered from a human donor who received an intestinal transplant.

Here the CDR3 reads CASSTPHTGELFF. CDR3 DNA: TGTGCCAGCAGCACACCTCACACCGGGGAGCTGTTTTTT. This sequence joins TRBV28 and TRBJ2-2; D ambiguous. There are 13 residues in the CDR3. Germline CDR1 reads MDHEN; CDR2 reads SYDVKM. The V gene lost 6 bases and the J gene lost 3 bases, with 8 bases spanning the gap. Full variable domain (outside the CDR3, taken from reference TRBV28 and TRBJ2-2): DVKVTQSSRYLVKRTGEKVFLECVQDMDHENMFWYRQDPGLGLRLIYFSYDVKMKEKGDIPEGYSVSREKKERFSLILESASTNQTSMYLCASSTPHTGELFFGEGSRLTVL.

V is TRBV29-1 and J is TRBJ1-1, with 9 nucleotides matching TRBD1. CDR3 length equals 14 residues. J gave up 0 bases and V 4 bases, and 3 bases lay outside the gene matches. CDR1 is SQVTM, CDR2 ANQGSEA, per germline. CDR3: CSVGTGALNTEAFF. In DNA form, the CDR3 reads TGCAGCGTTGGGACAGGGGCCCTGAACACTGAAGCTTTCTTT.

The rearrangement links TRBV27 to TRBJ2-1; perhaps TRBD1 as D (5 bases). V shed 2 bases and J shed 2 bases, with 7 bases lying between them. Germline values: CDR1 MNHEY, CDR2 SMNVEV (reference sequence). The CDR3 consists of 14 residues. The DNA for the CDR3 is TGTGCCAGCAGTTTAGGCAGGGCCTACAATGAGCAGTTCTTC. It translates to CASSLGRAYNEQFF.

The J gene is TRBJ1-2, the V gene TRBV6-4; TRBD1 might be the D (5 bases). The germline V gene encodes CDR1 MRHNA and CDR2 SNTAGT. The CDR3 consists of 14 residues. Trimming took 3 bases from V and 4 from J, leaving 12 bases between them. DNA for the CDR3: TGTGCCAGCAGTGAATTCGGCGGGACCTATGGCTACACCTTC. Protein sequence: CASSEFGGTYGYTF.

The chain employs TRBV27 and TRBJ2-1, with 9 bases identical to TRBD2. Germline V gene data show CDR1 as MNHEY and CDR2 as SMNVEV (reference sequence). The CDR3 runs 13 residues. With V trimmed by 8 bases and J by 8 bases, 7 bases remained unmatched. CDR3 sequence: CASALAGPHEQFF. CDR3 in DNA: TGTGCCAGCGCCCTAGCGGGACCGCATGAGCAGTTCTTC.

The rearrangement links TRBV6-5 to TRBJ2-2; TRBD1 or TRBD2 may be the D gene (5 bases each). The CDR3 covers 13 residues. Per germline, CDR1 MNHEY and CDR2 SVGAGI. The germline V and J ends were trimmed by 7 bases and 7 bases, with 13 bases remaining between them. In nucleotides, the CDR3 is TGTGCCAGCACCAGGGTCCGGGACGGGGAGCTGTTTTTT. The encoded protein is CASTRVRDGELFF.

V gene TRBV7-9 combines with J gene TRBJ1-1; D is unclear. V shed 1 base and J shed 0 bases, with 6 bases lying between them. This CDR3 is built from 14 residues. CDR1 is SEHNR, CDR2 FQNEAQ, per germline (reference sequence). CDR3 DNA: TGTGCCAGCAGCTTAGGAGTCATGAACACTGAAGCTTTCTTT. As protein: CASSLGVMNTEAFF.

J is TRBJ2-1 and V is TRBV5-1, with 8 bases aligning to TRBD2. The CDR3 covers 15 residues. Germline-derived CDR1 and CDR2 are SGHRS and YFSETQ. Germline trimming cut 3 bases from V and 6 bases from J; bases unmatched to any gene: 8. The CDR3 DNA sequence: TGCGCCAGCAGCTCTTACGGGAGGGCCCTCAATGAGCAGTTCTTC. Translation: CASSSYGRALNEQFF.

V is TRBV28 and J is TRBJ1-4; TRBD1 might be the D (5 bases). Germline loops: CDR1 MDHEN, CDR2 SYDVKM. The CDR3 is 16 residues long. V was trimmed by 6 bases and J by 4 bases, leaving 18 bases between them. Here the CDR3 reads CASRRWSVQDNEKLFF. The CDR3 bases are TGTGCCAGCAGACGGTGGAGCGTACAGGATAATGAAAAACTGTTTTTT.

The V and J genes are TRBV5-1 and TRBJ2-1, with 7 bases lining up with TRBD2. Germline values: CDR1 SGHRS, CDR2 YFSETQ. The CDR3 covers 19 residues. The V gene end was trimmed by 3 bases and the J gene end by 6 bases; junction bases not matched to a gene: 21. The CDR3 DNA sequence: TGCGCCAGCAGCTCGCTGAGGACTAGAAAGAGGGATTTGGGCAATGAGCAGTTCTTC. Amino acids: CASSSLRTRKRDLGNEQFF.

This clone was seen only once. DNA of the CDR3: TGTGCCTGGAGCAAGGAGACGGCGAATCAGCCCCAGCATTTT. Protein: CAWSKETANQPQHF. J is TRBJ1-5 and V is TRBV30; D gene unclear. The germline CDR1 and CDR2 sequences are GTSNPN and SVGIG (reference sequence). CDR3 length equals 14 residues. The V and J ends lost 3 bases and 4 bases respectively, with 13 bases between them.

The V gene is TRBV28, the J gene TRBJ2-2; D is uncertain. CDR1 is MDHEN, CDR2 SYDVKM, per germline. The V gene lost 6 bases and the J gene lost 6 bases, with 5 bases spanning the gap. The CDR3 sequence is 11 residues long. CDR3 region: CASRSAGELFF. The DNA of the CDR3 is TGTGCCAGCAGATCGGCCGGGGAGCTGTTTTTT.

Here the CDR3 DNA reads TGTGCCAGCAGCTTGAGTACTTCTGGGGCCGAGCAGTACTTC. Protein sequence: CASSLSTSGAEQYF. The chain links TRBV5-4 to TRBJ2-7, with D maybe TRBD1 (5 bases). V was pared by 1 base and J by 6 bases, with 14 bases between. The CDR3 runs to 14 residues. The germline CDR1 and CDR2 sequences are SGHNT and YYREEE (reference sequence).

The chain carries TRBV7-8 and TRBJ2-7; 8 bases are shared with TRBD2. CDR3 size: 16 residues. Germline CDR1 and CDR2: SGHVS and FQNEAQ. With 5 bases clipped from V and 0 bases from J, the junction kept 9 bases outside the gene matches. The CDR3 DNA is TGTGCCAGCAGCCCCTTAGCGGGACACAGCTCCTACGAGCAGTACTTC. Encoded protein: CASSPLAGHSSYEQYF.

The V call is TRBV5-6, the J call TRBJ2-3; no definite D call. The germline V and J ends were trimmed by 0 bases and 7 bases, with 3 bases remaining between them. This CDR3 has 11 residues. Germline lookup yields CDR1 SGHDT and CDR2 YYEEEE. CDR3 region: CASSLANTQYF. CDR3 nucleotide sequence: TGTGCCAGCAGCTTGGCGAATACGCAGTATTTT.